The clone carrying this T cell receptor beta chain was counted a few times. This sample includes further DNA sequences coding for the same CDR3. The CDR3 spans 18 residues. Looked up from germline, CDR1 is SEHNR and CDR2 is FQNEAQ (reference sequence). The V gene end was trimmed by 3 bases and the J gene end by 0 bases; junction bases not matched to a gene: 9. The data stem from a study of blood T cell repertoires in COVID-19. For the study at large: The United States, Italy and Spain supplied acute and convalescent COVID-19 samples. PBMCs, B-cell-depleted T cells, or T cells provided the cDNA or gDNA that made up the material.

In the original processing: From reference gene primer amplification, estimates of nucleated cell counts were derived. Measured with immunoSEQ multiplex PCR; TCRdb has only the in-frame clones, and not every one. V and J calls and clone size follow that table, whereas D and trimming were derived from the DNA. The table shows some 250,000 clones, with roughly nine tenths occurring only once. The clonotype originates from a man aged 60 to 69 who had recovered from COVID-19. The material sequenced was peripheral blood. The J gene is TRBJ2-3, the V gene TRBV7-9; 10 positions match TRBD2. CDR3 protein: CASSFSLAGAQSTDTQYF. CDR3 nucleotides: TGTGCCAGCAGCTTTTCCCTAGCGGGGGCCCAAAGCACAGATACGCAGTATTTT. Looking up the rest from reference TRBV7-9 and TRBJ2-3 gives the full variable domain: DTGVSQNPRHKITKRGQNVTFRCDPISEHNRLYWYRQTLGQGPEFLTYFQNEAQLEKSRLLSDRFSAERPKGSFSTLEIQRTEQGDSAMYLCASSFSLAGAQSTDTQYFGPGTRLTVL.